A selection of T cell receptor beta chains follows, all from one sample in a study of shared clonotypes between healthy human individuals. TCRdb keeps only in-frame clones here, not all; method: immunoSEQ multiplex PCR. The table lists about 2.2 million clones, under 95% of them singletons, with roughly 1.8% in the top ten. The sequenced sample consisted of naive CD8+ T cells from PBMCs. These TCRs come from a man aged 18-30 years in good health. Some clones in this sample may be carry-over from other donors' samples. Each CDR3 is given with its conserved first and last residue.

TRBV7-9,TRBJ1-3,CASSPTGGVDTIYF
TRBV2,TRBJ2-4,CASISRDGKNIQYF
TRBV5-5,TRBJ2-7,CASSGGGARSYEQYF
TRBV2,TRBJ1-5,CASRNRPSNQPQHF
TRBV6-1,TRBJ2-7,CASSEAGGGYEQYF
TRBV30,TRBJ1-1,CAWSVNRRTEAFF
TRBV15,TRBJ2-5,CATSRGSSKETQYF
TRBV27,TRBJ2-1,CVIGGGPSYNEQFF
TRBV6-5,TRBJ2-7,CASSPGGGDSEQYF
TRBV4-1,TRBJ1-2,CASSQGPGYGYTF
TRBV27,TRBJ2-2,CASTLSGSDGELFF
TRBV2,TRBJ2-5,CARGGQMQETQYF
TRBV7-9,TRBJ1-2,CASSPGQGDGYTF
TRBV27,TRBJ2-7,CASSFLPGHSSYEQYF
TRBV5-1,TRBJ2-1,CASGGHYNEQFF
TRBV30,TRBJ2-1,CAWTRLHNEQFF
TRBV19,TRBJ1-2,CASSIDQGRASNGYTF
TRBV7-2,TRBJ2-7,CASSPGRGTYEQYF
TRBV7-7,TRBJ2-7,CASSPLVGAGEQYF
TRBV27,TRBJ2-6,CASSPRGANVLTF
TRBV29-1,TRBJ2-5,CSVERGTGQETQYF
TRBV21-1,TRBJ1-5,CASSRRNAGSSNQPQHF
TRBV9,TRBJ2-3,CASSGGPSTDTQYF
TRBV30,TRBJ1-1,CAREVGTVRRNTEAFF
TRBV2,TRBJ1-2,CASSMGRSVLYGYTF
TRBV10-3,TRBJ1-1,CAISEDGGYEAFF
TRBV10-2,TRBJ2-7,CASNQGITQWEQYF
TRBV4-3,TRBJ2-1,CASSQGLGVNEQFF
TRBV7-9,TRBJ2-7,CASSRGSSYEQYF
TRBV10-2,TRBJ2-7,CASARWYEQYF
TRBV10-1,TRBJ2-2,CASSRTSSGELFF
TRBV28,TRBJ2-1,CASRDRVYNEQFF
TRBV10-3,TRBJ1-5,CAISDWGDQPQHF
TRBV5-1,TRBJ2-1,CASSSGRGTSYNEQFF
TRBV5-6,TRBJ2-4,CASSFSGLKNIQYF
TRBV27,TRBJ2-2,CASSLIQGIGGELFF
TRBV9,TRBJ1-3,CASSVGSAYSGNTIYF
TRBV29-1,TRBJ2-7,CSVVNKVNEQYF
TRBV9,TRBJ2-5,CASSAERTGEETQYF
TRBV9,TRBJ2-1,CASSVGGTSLHEQFF
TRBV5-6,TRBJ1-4,CASSFAGGSNEKLFF
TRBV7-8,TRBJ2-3,CASSPMGFSTDTQYF
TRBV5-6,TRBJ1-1,CASSFYRALNTEAFF
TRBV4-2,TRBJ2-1,CASSQDGRAAYNEQFF
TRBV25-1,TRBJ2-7,CASSEYGGVGEQYF
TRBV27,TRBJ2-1,CASSLRQGPQGNEQFF
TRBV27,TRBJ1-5,CASRPGTGLYQPQHF
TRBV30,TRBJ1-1,CAWKLRRPEAFF
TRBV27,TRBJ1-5,CASISLGQINQPQHF
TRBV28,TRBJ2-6,CASSFPGISGANVLTF
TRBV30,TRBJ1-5,CAWRAPGSQPQHF
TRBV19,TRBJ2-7,CASSGRLAGGSYEQYF
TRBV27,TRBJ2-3,CAPPGGCTDTQYF